This T cell receptor beta chain was documented in a study of blood T cell repertoires in COVID-19. In the study overall: There were acute and convalescent COVID-19 samples, and they came from the United States, Italy and Spain. PBMCs, B-cell-depleted T cells, or T cells were the source of the cDNA or gDNA that made up the material.

This CDR3 region has 13 residues. V lost 3 bases to trimming and J lost 2 bases; unmatched junction nucleotides: 0. Germline values: CDR1 LGHDT, CDR2 YNNKEL (reference sequence). Original methodology: Reference gene primer amplification gave nucleated cell count estimates. Only in-frame clones appear in the TCRdb table, and some are missing; sequencing was by immunoSEQ multiplex PCR. Clone size and V and J calls were adopted from that table, with D and trimming inferred from the DNA. Here the sample spans about 63,000 clones, approximately 88% being singletons. The rearrangement uses TRBV3-1 (or the pseudogene TRBV3-2) and TRBJ1-2, with TRBD1 identical over 7 bases. The specimen sequenced was peripheral blood. The sequence was obtained from a human donor in a cohort sampled during active COVID-19. The CDR3: CASSQTGNYGYTF. The CDR3 region has the DNA TGTGCCAGCAGCCAGACAGGGAACTATGGCTACACCTTC.